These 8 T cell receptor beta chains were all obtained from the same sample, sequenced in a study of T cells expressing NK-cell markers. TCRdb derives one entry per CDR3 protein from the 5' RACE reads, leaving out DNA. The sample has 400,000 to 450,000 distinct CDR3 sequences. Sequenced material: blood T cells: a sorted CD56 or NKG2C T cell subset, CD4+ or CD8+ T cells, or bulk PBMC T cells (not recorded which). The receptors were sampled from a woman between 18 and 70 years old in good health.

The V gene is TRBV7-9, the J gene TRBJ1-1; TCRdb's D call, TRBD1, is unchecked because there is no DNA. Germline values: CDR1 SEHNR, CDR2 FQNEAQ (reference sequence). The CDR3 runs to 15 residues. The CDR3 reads CASSYGTGGKTEAFF.

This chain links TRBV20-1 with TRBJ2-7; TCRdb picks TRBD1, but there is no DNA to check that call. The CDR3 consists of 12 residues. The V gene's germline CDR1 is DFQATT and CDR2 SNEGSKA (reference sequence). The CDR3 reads CSASSGWGEQYF.

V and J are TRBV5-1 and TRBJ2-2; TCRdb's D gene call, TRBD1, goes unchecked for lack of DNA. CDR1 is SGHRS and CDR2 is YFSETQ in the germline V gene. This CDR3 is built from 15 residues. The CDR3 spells CASSLGGQETGELFF. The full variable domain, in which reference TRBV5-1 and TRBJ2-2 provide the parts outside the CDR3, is KAGVTQTPRYLIKTRGQQVTLSCSPISGHRSVSWYQQTPGQGLQFLFEYFSETQRNKGNFPGRFSGRQFSNSRSEMNVSTLELGDSALYLCASSLGGQETGELFFGEGSRLTVL.

CDR3 in amino acids: CASSLEGQPQHF. This rearrangement joins TRBV12-3 or TRBV12-4 to TRBJ1-5. The length of the CDR3 is 12 residues.

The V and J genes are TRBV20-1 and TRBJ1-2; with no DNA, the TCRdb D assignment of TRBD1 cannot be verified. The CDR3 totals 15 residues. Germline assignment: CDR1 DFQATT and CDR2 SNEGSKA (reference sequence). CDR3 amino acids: CSARDSQAANYGYTF.

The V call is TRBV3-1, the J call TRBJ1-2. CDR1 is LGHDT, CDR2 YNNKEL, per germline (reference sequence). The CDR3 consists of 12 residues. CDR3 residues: CASSQEPRGYTF. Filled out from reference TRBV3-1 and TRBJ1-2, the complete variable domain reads DTAVSQTPKYLVTQMGNDKSIKCEQNLGHDTMYWYKQDSKKFLKIMFSYNNKELIINETVPNRFSPKSPDKAHLNLHINSLELGDSAVYFCASSQEPRGYTFGSGTRLTVV.

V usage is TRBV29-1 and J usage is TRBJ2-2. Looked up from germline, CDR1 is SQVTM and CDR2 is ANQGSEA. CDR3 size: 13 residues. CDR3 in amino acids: CSGSRPNTGELFF.

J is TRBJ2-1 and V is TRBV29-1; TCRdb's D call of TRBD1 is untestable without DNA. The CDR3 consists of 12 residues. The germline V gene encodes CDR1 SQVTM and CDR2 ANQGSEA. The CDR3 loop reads CSVVPGRDEQFF.